The 8 T cell receptor beta chains reported below all come from one sample, sequenced in a study of Graves' ophthalmopathy and Graves' hyperthyroidism. RNA transcripts provided the template for amplifying TCR beta CDR3 regions. Second-round multiplex PCR came after first-round RT-PCR with HTBI primers. Each CDR3 protein gets one entry after TCRdb re-called the multiplex PCR reads with MiXCR. The table lists roughly 410,000 distinct CDR3 sequences, 15% of them singletons. The sequenced material came from peripheral blood. The source of these receptors is a young woman with stable Graves' hyperthyroidism.

This clonotype was seen ten or more times. The chain recombines TRBV9 with TRBJ1-1, with unresolved D. CDR1 SGDLS and CDR2 YYNGEE come from the germline V gene. CDR3 length: 16 amino acids. V was cut by 2 bases and J by 1 base, with 15 bases left in between. Here the CDR3 DNA reads TGTGCCAGCAGCGTTGAACCAGGTGCGGGGAACACTGAAGCTTTCTTT. The encoded protein is CASSVEPGAGNTEAFF.

This chain uses TRBV28 with TRBJ1-5, with D possibly TRBD1 on 5 matching bases. The V gene's germline CDR1 is MDHEN and CDR2 SYDVKM. Trimming took 1 base from V and 8 from J, leaving 24 bases between them. This CDR3 is 18 amino acids long. The CDR3 here is CASSLLSLRLRGGKPQHF. The DNA for the CDR3 is TGTGCCAGCAGTTTATTAAGCCTTCGACTCCGGGGGGGAAAGCCCCAGCATTTT.

This clonotype was recorded at least ten times. The chain links TRBV6-1 to TRBJ1-3; perhaps TRBD1 as D (5 bases). V was clipped by 0 bases and J by 3 bases, with 12 bases between them. The CDR3 is 16 amino acids. Germline lookup yields CDR1 MNHNS and CDR2 SASEGT. This CDR3 is CASSEAWAGLGNTIYF. The DNA of the CDR3 is TGTGCCAGCAGTGAAGCGTGGGCAGGGCTTGGAAACACCATATATTTT.

This clonotype has at least ten counts. V is TRBV5-1 and J is TRBJ1-1; D perhaps matches TRBD1 (5 bases). The CDR3 has 14 amino acids. V was clipped by 1 base and J by 1 base, with 8 bases between them. Germline V gene sequence: CDR1 SGHRS, CDR2 YFSETQ. The CDR3 nucleotides are TGCGCCAGCAGCTTGAAGAGGGGGAACACTGAAGCTTTCTTT. Translated, it gives CASSLKRGNTEAFF. Using reference TRBV5-1 and TRBJ1-1 for the parts outside the CDR3, the full variable domain is KAGVTQTPRYLIKTRGQQVTLSCSPISGHRSVSWYQQTPGQGLQFLFEYFSETQRNKGNFPGRFSGRQFSNSRSEMNVSTLELGDSALYLCASSLKRGNTEAFFGQGTRLTVV.

In its sample, this clonotype was seen many times. The V call is TRBV20-1, the J call TRBJ1-3; possibly TRBD1 for D (5 bases). The CDR3 consists of 15 residues. Deletions cut 6 bases from V and 7 bases from J, with 22 bases between. The germline gives CDR1 DFQATT, CDR2 SNEGSKA (reference sequence). In DNA form, the CDR3 reads TGCAGTGCCTCAACCAGGGAGATATTCAGGAACACCATATATTTT. Residues: CSASTREIFRNTIYF.

In its sample, this clonotype was seen many times. This chain uses TRBV6-1 with TRBJ2-7; 7 nucleotides match TRBD1. V shed 6 bases, J shed 1 base, and the junction held 15 bases outside the gene matches. Germline CDR1 and CDR2: MNHNS and SASEGT. The CDR3 consists of 17 residues. CDR3 nucleotide sequence: TGTGCCAGCAGCTCACTTCCGACAGGGAGAGCATCCTACGAGCAGTACTTC. Protein sequence: CASSSLPTGRASYEQYF.

This clonotype was counted a few times. The chain joins TRBV4-2 to TRBJ1-2; 12 nucleotides line up with TRBD1. V was clipped by 0 bases and J by 5 bases; unmatched bases: 4. The CDR3 has 16 amino acids. The germline V gene has CDR1 LGHNA and CDR2 YNFKEQ. This CDR3 reads CASSQDGTGGRYGYTF. Written as DNA, the CDR3 is TGTGCCAGCAGCCAAGATGGGACAGGGGGCAGATATGGCTACACCTTC.

This clonotype was counted many times. The rearrangement joins TRBV19 to TRBJ1-1; 7 bases align to TRBD1. The trim removed 9 bases at V and 7 bases at J, leaving 11 bases unmatched. The CDR3 sequence is 13 residues long. Germline CDR1 and CDR2: LNHDA and SQIVND (reference sequence). For the CDR3, the DNA is TGTGCCAGCGCAAGATATGGACAGGTTGAAGCTTTCTTT. It encodes CASARYGQVEAFF. The variable domain in full, completed from reference TRBV19 and TRBJ1-1, reads DGGITQSPKYLFRKEGQNVTLSCEQNLNHDAMYWYRQDPGQGLRLIYYSQIVNDFQKGDIAEGYSVSREKKESFPLTVTSAQKNPTAFYLCASARYGQVEAFFGQGTRLTVV.